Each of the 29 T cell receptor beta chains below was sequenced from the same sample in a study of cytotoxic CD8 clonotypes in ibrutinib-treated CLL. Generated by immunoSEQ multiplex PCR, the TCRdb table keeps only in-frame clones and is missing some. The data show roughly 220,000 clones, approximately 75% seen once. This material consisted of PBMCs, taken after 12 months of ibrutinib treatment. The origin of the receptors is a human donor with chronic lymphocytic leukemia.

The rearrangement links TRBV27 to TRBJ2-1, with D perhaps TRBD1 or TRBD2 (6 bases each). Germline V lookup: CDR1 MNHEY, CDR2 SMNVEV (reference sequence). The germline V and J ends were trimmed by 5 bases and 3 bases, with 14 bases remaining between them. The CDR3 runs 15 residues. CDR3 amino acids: CASSPNGGHYNEQFF. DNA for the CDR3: TGTGCCAGCAGTCCAAACGGGGGCCACTACAATGAGCAGTTCTTC.

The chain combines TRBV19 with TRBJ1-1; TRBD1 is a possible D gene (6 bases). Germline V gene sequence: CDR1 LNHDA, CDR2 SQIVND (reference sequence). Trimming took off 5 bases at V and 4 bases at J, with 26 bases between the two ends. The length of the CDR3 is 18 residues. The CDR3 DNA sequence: TGTGCCAGTAGTTCGAGCAGGGGAGTACGAAGTATGGCCACTGAAGCTTTCTTT. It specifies CASSSSRGVRSMATEAFF. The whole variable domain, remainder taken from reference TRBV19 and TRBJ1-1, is DGGITQSPKYLFRKEGQNVTLSCEQNLNHDAMYWYRQDPGQGLRLIYYSQIVNDFQKGDIAEGYSVSREKKESFPLTVTSAQKNPTAFYLCASSSSRGVRSMATEAFFGQGTRLTVV.

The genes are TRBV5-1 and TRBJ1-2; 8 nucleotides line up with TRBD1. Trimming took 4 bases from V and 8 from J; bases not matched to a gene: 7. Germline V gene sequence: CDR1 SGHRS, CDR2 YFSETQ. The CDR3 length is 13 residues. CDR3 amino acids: CASSPGQAGGYTF. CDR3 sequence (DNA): TGCGCCAGCAGCCCGGGACAGGCCGGGGGCTACACCTTC.

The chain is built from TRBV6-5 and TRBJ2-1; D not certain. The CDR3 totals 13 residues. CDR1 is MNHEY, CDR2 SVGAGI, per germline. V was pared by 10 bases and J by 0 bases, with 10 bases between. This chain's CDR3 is CATWANSYNEQFF. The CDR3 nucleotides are TGTGCCACCTGGGCTAACTCCTACAATGAGCAGTTCTTC.

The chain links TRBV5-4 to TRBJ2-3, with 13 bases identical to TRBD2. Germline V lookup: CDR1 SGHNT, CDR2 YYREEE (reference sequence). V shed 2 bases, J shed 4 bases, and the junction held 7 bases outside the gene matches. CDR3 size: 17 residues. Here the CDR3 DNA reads TGTGCCAGCAGCTTTAGGACTAGCGGGGGCGGGGCAGATACGCAGTATTTT. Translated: CASSFRTSGGGADTQYF.

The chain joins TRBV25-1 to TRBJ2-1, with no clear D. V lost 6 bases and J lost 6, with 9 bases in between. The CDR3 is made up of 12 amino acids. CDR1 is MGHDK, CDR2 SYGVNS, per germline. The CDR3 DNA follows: TGTGCCAGCAGGGTCTCCCCCAATGAGCAGTTCTTC. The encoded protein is CASRVSPNEQFF.

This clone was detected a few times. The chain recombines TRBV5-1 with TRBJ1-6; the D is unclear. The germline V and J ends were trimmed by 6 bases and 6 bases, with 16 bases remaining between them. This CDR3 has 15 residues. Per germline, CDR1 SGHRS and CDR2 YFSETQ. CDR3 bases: TGCGCCAGCACCAAGGGTCCGCGGAGTAATTCACCCCTCCACTTT. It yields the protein CASTKGPRSNSPLHF.

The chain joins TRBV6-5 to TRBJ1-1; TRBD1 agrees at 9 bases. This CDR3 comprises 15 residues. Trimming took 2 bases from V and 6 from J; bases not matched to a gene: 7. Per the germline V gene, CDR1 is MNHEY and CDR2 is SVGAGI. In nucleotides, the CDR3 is TGTGCCAGCAGTTACAAGACAGGGGGAAAGGCTGAAGCTTTCTTT. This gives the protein CASSYKTGGKAEAFF.

CDR3 region: CSAETRAGAFF. For the CDR3, the DNA is TGCAGTGCTGAGACCAGGGCCGGAGCTTTCTTT. This sequence joins TRBV20-1 and TRBJ1-1; tentatively, D is TRBD1 (5 bases). This CDR3 region has 11 residues. The V gene's germline CDR1 is DFQATT and CDR2 SNEGSKA (reference sequence). V gave up 5 bases and J gave up 10 bases, with 14 bases separating them.

For the CDR3, the DNA is TGCGCCAGCAGCGAGCAGGCTACCACCGGGGAGCTGTTTTTT. Residues: CASSEQATTGELFF. V and J are TRBV10-1 and TRBJ2-2; D unresolved. This CDR3 has 14 residues. Trimming removed 6 bases at V and 4 bases at J, with 12 bases between. Per the germline V gene, CDR1 is WNHNN and CDR2 is SYGVQD (reference sequence).

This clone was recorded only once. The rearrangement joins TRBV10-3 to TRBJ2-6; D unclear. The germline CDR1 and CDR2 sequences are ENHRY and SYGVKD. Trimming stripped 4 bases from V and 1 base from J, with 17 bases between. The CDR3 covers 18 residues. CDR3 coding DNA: TGTGCCATCAGTGCGAACACGGCCGTCGTTTCTGGGGCCAACGTCCTGACTTTC. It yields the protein CAISANTAVVSGANVLTF.

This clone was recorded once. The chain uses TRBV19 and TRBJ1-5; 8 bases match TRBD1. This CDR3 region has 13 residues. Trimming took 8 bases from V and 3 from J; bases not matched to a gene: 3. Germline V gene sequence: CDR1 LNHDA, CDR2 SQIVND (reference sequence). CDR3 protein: CASAGQDNQPQHF. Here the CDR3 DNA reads TGTGCCAGTGCGGGACAGGACAATCAGCCCCAGCATTTT.

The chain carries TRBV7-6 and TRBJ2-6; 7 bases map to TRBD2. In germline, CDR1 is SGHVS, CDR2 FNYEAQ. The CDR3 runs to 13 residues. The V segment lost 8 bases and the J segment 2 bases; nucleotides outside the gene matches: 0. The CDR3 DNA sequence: TGTGCCAGCCGGGGGGCTGGGGCCAACGTCCTGACTTTC. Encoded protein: CASRGAGANVLTF.

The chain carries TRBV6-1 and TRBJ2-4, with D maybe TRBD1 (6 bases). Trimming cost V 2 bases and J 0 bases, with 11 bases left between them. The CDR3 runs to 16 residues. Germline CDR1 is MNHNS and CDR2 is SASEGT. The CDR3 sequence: CASSEQGILAKNIQYF. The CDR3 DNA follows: TGTGCCAGCAGTGAACAGGGGATCTTAGCCAAAAACATTCAGTACTTC.

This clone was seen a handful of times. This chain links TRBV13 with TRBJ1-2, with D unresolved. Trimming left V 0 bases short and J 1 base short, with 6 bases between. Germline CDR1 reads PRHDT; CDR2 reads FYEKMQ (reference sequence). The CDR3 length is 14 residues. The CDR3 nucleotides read TGTGCCAGCAGCTTAGGCCACAGTAACTATGGCTACACCTTC. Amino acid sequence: CASSLGHSNYGYTF.

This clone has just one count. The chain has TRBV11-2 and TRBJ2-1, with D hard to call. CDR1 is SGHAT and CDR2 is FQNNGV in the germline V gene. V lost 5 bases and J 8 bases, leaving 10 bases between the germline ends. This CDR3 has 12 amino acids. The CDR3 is CASSREGHEQFF. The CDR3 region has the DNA TGTGCCAGCAGCCGTGAAGGGCATGAGCAGTTCTTC.

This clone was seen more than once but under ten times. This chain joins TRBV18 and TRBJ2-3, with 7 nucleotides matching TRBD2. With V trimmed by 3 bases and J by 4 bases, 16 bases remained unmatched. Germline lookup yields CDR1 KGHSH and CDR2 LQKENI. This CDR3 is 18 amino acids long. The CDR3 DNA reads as TGTGCCAGCTCACCCGAAGAGGTGTGGGAGGGGATCCCAGATACGCAGTATTTT. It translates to CASSPEEVWEGIPDTQYF.

DNA of the CDR3: TGTGCCAGTAATGTACGTCCTCGAACAGGGGAGTATGGCTACACCTTC. Translated: CASNVRPRTGEYGYTF. The J gene is TRBJ1-2, the V gene TRBV19, with 7 positions matching TRBD1. The trim removed 7 bases at V and 5 bases at J, leaving 16 bases unmatched. Germline V lookup: CDR1 LNHDA, CDR2 SQIVND (reference sequence). CDR3 length equals 16 residues.

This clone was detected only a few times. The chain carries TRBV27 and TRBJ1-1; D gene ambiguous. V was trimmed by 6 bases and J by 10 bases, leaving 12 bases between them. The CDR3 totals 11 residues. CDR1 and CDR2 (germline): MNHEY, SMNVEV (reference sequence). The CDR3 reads CASRGTLAAFF. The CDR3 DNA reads TGTGCCAGCAGGGGCACCCTGGCAGCTTTCTTT.

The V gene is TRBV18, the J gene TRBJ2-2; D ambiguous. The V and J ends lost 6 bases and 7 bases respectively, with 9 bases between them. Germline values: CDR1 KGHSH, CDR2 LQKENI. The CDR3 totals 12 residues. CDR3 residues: CASSERSGELFF. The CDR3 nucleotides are TGTGCCAGCTCGGAACGGAGCGGGGAGCTGTTTTTT.

In DNA, the CDR3 is TGCGCCAGCAGCGATGCCGGGAGGACCCAAGAGACCCAGTACTTC. This encodes CASSDAGRTQETQYF. The chain is built from TRBV10-1 and TRBJ2-5, with 7 bases fitting TRBD2. Trimming cost V 6 bases and J 1 base; bases outside gene matches: 8. The V gene's germline CDR1 is WNHNN and CDR2 SYGVQD (reference sequence). The CDR3 is 15 residues long.

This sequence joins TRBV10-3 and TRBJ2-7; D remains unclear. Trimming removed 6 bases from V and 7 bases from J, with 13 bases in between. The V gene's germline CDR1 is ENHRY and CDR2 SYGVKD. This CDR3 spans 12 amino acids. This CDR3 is CAIRYDDGEQYF. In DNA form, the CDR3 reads TGTGCCATCAGGTACGACGACGGGGAGCAGTACTTC.

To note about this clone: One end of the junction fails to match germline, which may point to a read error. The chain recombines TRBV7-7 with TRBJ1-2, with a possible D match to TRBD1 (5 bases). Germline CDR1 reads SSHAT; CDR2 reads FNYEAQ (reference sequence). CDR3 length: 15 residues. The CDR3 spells CASSFGHTPGYGYTF. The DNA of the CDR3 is TGTGCTAGCAGCTTCGGACACACGCCGGGCTATGGCTACACCTTC.

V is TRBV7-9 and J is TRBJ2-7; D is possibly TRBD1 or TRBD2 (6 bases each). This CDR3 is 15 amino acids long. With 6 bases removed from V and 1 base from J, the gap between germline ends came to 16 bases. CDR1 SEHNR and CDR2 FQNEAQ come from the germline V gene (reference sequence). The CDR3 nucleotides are TGTGCCAGCAGTAACGGGGGCGCGATGTCCTACGAGCAGTACTTC. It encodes CASSNGGAMSYEQYF.

This chain's CDR3 is CSASIYEQYF. The CDR3 coding sequence is TGCAGTGCTAGTATCTACGAGCAGTACTTC. This chain uses TRBV20-1 with TRBJ2-7, with D unclear. Trimming took 3 bases from V and 3 from J, leaving 3 bases between them. Per germline, CDR1 DFQATT and CDR2 SNEGSKA (reference sequence). The CDR3 totals 10 residues.

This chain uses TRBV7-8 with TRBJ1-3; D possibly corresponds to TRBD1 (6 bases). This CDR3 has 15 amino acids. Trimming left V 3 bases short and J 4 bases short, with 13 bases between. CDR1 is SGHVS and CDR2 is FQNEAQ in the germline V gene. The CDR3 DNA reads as TGTGCCAGCAGCTTTACCCCAGGGGACGGAAACACCATATATTTT. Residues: CASSFTPGDGNTIYF.

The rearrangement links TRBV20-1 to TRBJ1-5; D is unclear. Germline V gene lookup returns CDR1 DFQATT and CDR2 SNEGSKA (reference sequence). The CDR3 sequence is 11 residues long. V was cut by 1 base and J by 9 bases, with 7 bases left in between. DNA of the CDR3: TGCAGTGCTAGAGGCCGGGGGCCCCAGCATTTT. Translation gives CSARGRGPQHF.

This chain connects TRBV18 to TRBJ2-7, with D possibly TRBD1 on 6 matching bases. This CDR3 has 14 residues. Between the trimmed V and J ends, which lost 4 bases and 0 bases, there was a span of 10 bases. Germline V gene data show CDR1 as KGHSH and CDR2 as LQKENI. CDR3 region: CASSQTGSSYEQYF. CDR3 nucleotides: TGTGCCAGCTCACAGACAGGAAGCTCCTACGAGCAGTACTTC.

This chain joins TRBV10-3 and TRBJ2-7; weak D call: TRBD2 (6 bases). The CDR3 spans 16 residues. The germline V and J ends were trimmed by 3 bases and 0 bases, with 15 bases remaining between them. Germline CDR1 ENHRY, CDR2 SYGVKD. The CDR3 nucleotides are TGTGCCATCAGTGACCTTGGGGGGTCCAGCTCCTACGAGCAGTACTTC. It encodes CAISDLGGSSSYEQYF.